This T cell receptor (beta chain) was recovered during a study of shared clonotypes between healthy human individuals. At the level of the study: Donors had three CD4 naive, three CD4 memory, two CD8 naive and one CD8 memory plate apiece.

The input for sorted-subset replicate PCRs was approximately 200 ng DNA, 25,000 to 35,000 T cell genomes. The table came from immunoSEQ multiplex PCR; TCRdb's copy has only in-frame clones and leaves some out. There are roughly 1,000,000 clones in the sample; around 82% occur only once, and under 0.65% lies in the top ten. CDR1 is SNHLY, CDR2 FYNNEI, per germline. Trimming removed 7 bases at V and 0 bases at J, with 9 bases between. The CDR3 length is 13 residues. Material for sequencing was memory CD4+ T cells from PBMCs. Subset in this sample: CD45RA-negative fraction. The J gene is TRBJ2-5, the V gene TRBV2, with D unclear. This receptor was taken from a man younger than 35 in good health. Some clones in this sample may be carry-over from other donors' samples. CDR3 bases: TGTGCCAGCATCTGGCAAAACCAAGAGACCCAGTACTTC. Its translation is CASIWQNQETQYF.